The clone carrying this T cell receptor delta chain has a count of ten or more. Gammadelta T cells were flow-sorted from PBMC into Vgamma9/Vdelta2+ and Vdelta2-negative populations for bulk analysis. The entry originates in a study of γδ T cells in repeated Plasmodium falciparum infection. On the study more broadly: Donors were malaria-exposed Malian children or age- and gender-matched Australian children. Donors had four controlled P. falciparum NF54 infections over about 640 days.

Trimming cost V 1 base and J 2 bases; bases outside gene matches: 19. The CDR3 spans 22 residues. CDR1 and CDR2 from the germline V gene are TSWWSYY and QGS. Sequencing covered both gamma and delta TCR chains per sample. TCRdb re-identified clones in the multiplex PCR reads via CATT. Of approximately 50,000 delta-chain clones listed, more than 1.5% are singletons. This receptor was identified in a pool of human donors (malaria-infected and uninfected, not separated). V usage is TRDV1 and J usage is TRDJ1; TRDD3 matches 13 bases. The sequenced material came from gamma-delta T cells from blood. CDR3 in DNA: TGTGCTCTTGGGGAACGGACTTCCTCCGTACTGGGGGATACGTATCTGACCGATAAACTCATCTTT. This gives the protein CALGERTSSVLGDTYLTDKLIF.